The 10 T cell receptor beta chains below all came from one sample that was sequenced in a study of CD8+CD57+ T cells in acquired aplastic anemia. Patients chosen for sequencing had CD8+CD57+ cells that had expanded, as shown by flow cytometry. Genomic DNA templated the TCR beta VDJ and CDR3 profiling. TCRdb ran MiXCR on the reads and lists one entry per CDR3 protein. The sample holds tens of thousands of distinct CDR3 sequences, less than 65% seen once. The sample consisted of sorted CD4+, CD8+, or CD8+CD57+ T cells (not recorded which) from PBMCs. Receptor source: a human donor with aplastic anemia.

This chain's CDR3 is CASSLGRADTQYF. The CDR3 DNA follows: TGTGCCAGCAGCTTAGGGCGTGCAGATACGCAGTATTTT. V and J are TRBV7-9 and TRBJ2-3; no definite D call. V lost 1 base and J lost 4, with 6 bases in between. Germline lookup yields CDR1 SEHNR and CDR2 FQNEAQ (reference sequence). CDR3 length: 13 amino acids.

The chain recombines TRBV15 with TRBJ2-2; unclear D gene. Germline CDR1 LNHNV, CDR2 YYDKDF (reference sequence). The length of the CDR3 is 13 residues. V lost 7 bases and J lost 3, with 9 bases in between. The CDR3: CATNHLDTGELFF. In DNA form, the CDR3 reads TGTGCCACCAACCACCTCGACACCGGGGAGCTGTTTTTT.

The chain uses TRBV19 and TRBJ1-1, with 7 bases fitting TRBD1. Germline trimming cut 3 bases from V and 5 bases from J; bases unmatched to any gene: 3. Germline V gene sequence: CDR1 LNHDA, CDR2 SQIVND (reference sequence). CDR3 length: 13 residues. The CDR3 spells CASSIPGGTEAFF. In nucleotides, the CDR3 is TGTGCCAGTAGTATCCCAGGGGGGACTGAAGCTTTCTTT.

The genes are TRBV9 and TRBJ1-2; no definite D call. Germline V gives CDR1 SGDLS, CDR2 YYNGEE. V was pared by 0 bases and J by 2 bases, with 5 bases between. The CDR3 is made up of 13 amino acids. The CDR3 DNA sequence: TGTGCCAGCAGCGTAGCGGGAAACTATGGCTACACCTTC. As protein: CASSVAGNYGYTF.

The chain carries TRBV11-2 and TRBJ2-7, with D perhaps given as TRBD1 or TRBD2 (6 bases each). CDR3 length: 16 residues. Germline assignment: CDR1 SGHAT and CDR2 FQNNGV. Trimming cost V 1 base and J 2 bases, with 15 bases left between them. In DNA form, the CDR3 reads TGTGCCAGCAGCTTAGGGGGGGCGACACCGACCTACGAGCAGTACTTC. This translates into CASSLGGATPTYEQYF.

The V gene is TRBV29-1, the J gene TRBJ1-2; TRBD1 matches 7 bases. V dropped 5 bases and J dropped 5; count of bases not matched to a gene: 5. The length of the CDR3 is 12 residues. Germline loops: CDR1 SQVTM, CDR2 ANQGSEA. Written as DNA, the CDR3 is TGCAGCGTTAGGGACAGTTCATATGGCTACACCTTC. Its protein is CSVRDSSYGYTF.

The CDR3 is CASSDAGAGYGYTF. CDR3 bases: TGTGCCAGCAGTGACGCGGGGGCAGGCTATGGCTACACCTTC. The gene calls are TRBV25-1 and TRBJ1-2; tentatively, D is TRBD1 (6 bases). The CDR3 totals 14 residues. V dropped 3 bases and J dropped 4 bases, with 12 bases sitting between them. Germline CDR1 reads MGHDK; CDR2 reads SYGVNS.

This chain joins TRBV7-2 and TRBJ2-7, with D unresolved. CDR1 and CDR2 from the germline V gene are SGHTA and FQGNSA. The CDR3 is 12 residues long. V lost 7 bases and J 5 bases, leaving 12 bases between the germline ends. The CDR3 protein is CASTLGGHEQYF. Here the CDR3 DNA reads TGTGCCAGCACGCTAGGTGGACACGAGCAGTACTTC.

The chain links TRBV24-1 to TRBJ2-5, with D unclear. CDR1 and CDR2 (germline): KGHDR, SFDVKD. V was shortened by 0 bases and J by 1 base, with 8 bases between the two germline ends. The CDR3 has 15 residues. CDR3 nucleotides: TGTGCCACCAGTGATTTGCACAGTGGCCAAGAGACCCAGTACTTC. Protein: CATSDLHSGQETQYF.

V is TRBV29-1 and J is TRBJ2-3; 7 bases agree with TRBD1. J lost 6 bases, V lost 3 bases, and 3 bases had no gene match. The CDR3 contains 12 residues. Looked up from germline, CDR1 is SQVTM and CDR2 is ANQGSEA. The CDR3, as DNA: TGCAGCGTTGAGACAGGGATCGATACGCAGTATTTT. Its translation: CSVETGIDTQYF.